A selection of T cell receptor beta chains follows, all from one sample in a study of blood T cell repertoires in COVID-19. Data came from immunoSEQ multiplex PCR; TCRdb stores just in-frame clones and leaves some out. The sample lists some 150,000 clones, more than 65% occurring once. What was sequenced was peripheral blood. All receptors derive from a woman over 75 with acute or convalescent COVID-19. CDR3s include the opening cysteine and the closing phenylalanine or tryptophan. Each record gives: J gene, D gene, V gene, clone size, CDR3 protein, CDR3 DNA. D genes are given only for firm matches. The size field is filled for only some rows; it gives once, few, many or a size class.

TRBJ2-7	TRBD2	TRBV24-1	-	CATSDPRVGREQYF	TGTGCCACCAGTGATCCCCGGGTCGGGAGGGAGCAGTACTTC
TRBJ2-1	TRBD2	TRBV28	-	CASSLSSGAYNEQFF	TGTGCCAGCAGTTTGTCTAGCGGTGCCTACAATGAGCAGTTCTTC
TRBJ2-7	-	TRBV6-5	-	CASSTGAYEQYF	TGTGCCAGCAGTACGGGGGCCTACGAGCAGTACTTC
TRBJ2-7	TRBD2	TRBV7-8	-	CASSFSGGSYEQYF	TGTGCCAGCAGCTTTAGCGGGGGGTCCTACGAGCAGTACTTC
TRBJ1-5	-	TRBV6-5	-	CASSYSKDTPQHF	TGTGCCAGCAGTTACTCGAAGGACACACCCCAGCATTTT
TRBJ2-7	TRBD1	TRBV18	-	CASSPREIGTGPTEWEEYF	TGTGCCAGCTCACCACGGGAAATAGGGACAGGACCAACCGAATGGGAGGAGTACTTC
TRBJ2-1	TRBD1	TRBV5-1	-	CASSPRTGSYNEQFF	TGCGCCAGCAGCCCTAGGACAGGCTCCTACAATGAGCAGTTCTTC
TRBJ1-4	TRBD1	TRBV7-9	-	CASSFTGQGVRCCEKLFF	TGTGCCAGCAGCTTCACGGGACAGGGTGTTCGCTGCTGTGAAAAACTGTTTTTT
TRBJ2-7	-	TRBV11-2	-	CASSLYQALEF	TGTGCCAGCAGCTTATACCAGGCACTAGAATTC
TRBJ1-5	-	TRBV29-1	-	CSVGYTNQPQHF	TGCAGCGTTGGGTACACCAATCAGCCCCAGCATTTT
TRBJ1-5	TRBD1	TRBV5-1	once	CASSVGTGVRNQPQHF	TGCGCCAGCAGCGTTGGGACAGGGGTACGCAATCAGCCCCAGCATTTT
TRBJ1-6	TRBD1	TRBV18	-	CASSPGDRGSPLHF	TGTGCCAGCTCACCAGGGGACAGGGGATCACCCCTCCACTTT
TRBJ2-2	TRBD2	TRBV18	-	CASSSMGSETSGNTGELFF	TGTGCCAGCTCATCAATGGGCAGTGAGACTAGCGGGAACACCGGGGAGCTGTTTTTT
TRBJ1-2	TRBD1	TRBV6-1	-	CASSAIGTGVFYGYTF	TGTGCCAGCAGTGCTATCGGGACAGGGGTTTTCTATGGCTACACCTTC
TRBJ2-7	-	TRBV6-1	-	CASRHGVLGYEQYF	TGTGCCAGCAGGCACGGGGTCCTCGGCTACGAGCAGTACTTC
TRBJ1-2	TRBD1	TRBV4-1	once	CASSRGQGGGYTF	TGCGCCAGCAGCCGAGGACAGGGCGGTGGCTACACCTTC
TRBJ2-1	TRBD1	TRBV5-1	-	CASSRQGMVDEQFF	TGCGCCAGCAGCCGACAGGGAATGGTCGATGAGCAGTTCTTC
TRBJ2-5	TRBD2	TRBV7-3	-	CASSLGLAGGRETQYF	TGTGCCAGCAGCTTAGGACTAGCGGGAGGGCGAGAGACCCAGTACTTC
TRBJ2-1	TRBD2	TRBV7-9	-	CASSLASVAGSYNEQFF	TGTGCCAGCAGCTTAGCTTCCGTAGCGGGCTCCTACAATGAGCAGTTCTTC